The next 23 T cell receptor beta chains were all read from a single sample in a study of CD8 T cells in Susac syndrome. Roughly 0.45 to 1 ug RNA was reverse transcribed with random hexamers. TCRdb reanalysed the immunoSEQ multiplex PCR reads using MiXCR and keeps one entry per CDR3 protein. The sample includes some 200,000 distinct CDR3 sequences, over 85% of them seen just once. Sequencing was done on a sample of CD4+ T cells from PBMCs. The receptors here all came from a human donor in good health.

V gene TRBV5-4 combines with J gene TRBJ2-5; 10 bases fit TRBD2. There are 16 residues in the CDR3. Germline CDR1 reads SGHNT; CDR2 reads YYREEE (reference sequence). The J segment lost 5 bases and the V segment lost 0 bases, leaving 7 bases of the junction unmatched. CDR3 sequence reads: CASSLASGGLEETQYF. In nucleotides, the CDR3 is TGTGCCAGCAGCTTGGCTAGCGGGGGCCTTGAGGAGACCCAGTACTTC.

The V and J genes are TRBV3-1 and TRBJ2-3, with 7 bases fitting TRBD2. In germline, CDR1 is LGHDT, CDR2 YNNKEL (reference sequence). CDR3 size: 12 residues. Trimming cost V 5 bases and J 8 bases; bases outside gene matches: 4. The CDR3 DNA sequence: TGTGCCAGCAGCGATAAGCGGGGTACGCAGTATTTT. Its protein product is CASSDKRGTQYF.

V is TRBV30 and J is TRBJ2-7, with D unclear. The germline CDR1 and CDR2 sequences are GTSNPN and SVGIG (reference sequence). The V and J ends lost 0 bases and 2 bases respectively, with 8 bases between them. The CDR3 contains 13 residues. In nucleotides, the CDR3 is TGTGCCTGGAGTGTTACTGGAGCCTACGAGCAGTACTTC. It codes for CAWSVTGAYEQYF.

This clonotype has just one count. The V and J genes are TRBV7-8 and TRBJ2-5, with D maybe TRBD2 (6 bases). Germline V lookup: CDR1 SGHVS, CDR2 FQNEAQ. The length of the CDR3 is 15 residues. Trimming removed 0 bases at V and 2 bases at J, with 10 bases between. The CDR3 here is CASSLAGGIQETQYF. CDR3 nucleotide sequence: TGTGCCAGCAGCTTAGCGGGCGGGATTCAAGAGACCCAGTACTTC.

V gene TRBV5-1 combines with J gene TRBJ1-5; TRBD1 aligns across 9 bases. There are 14 residues in the CDR3. The V and J ends lost 4 bases and 7 bases, in that order; junction bases with no gene match: 6. CDR1 and CDR2 from the germline V gene are SGHRS and YFSETQ. For the CDR3, the DNA is TGCGCCAGCAGCACAGGACAGGGGCGACAGCCCCAGCATTTT. Translating it yields CASSTGQGRQPQHF.

The J gene is TRBJ2-5, the V gene TRBV12-3 or TRBV12-4; TRBD2 is a possible D gene (7 bases). Trimming removed 6 bases at V and 2 bases at J, with 16 bases between. There are 15 residues in the CDR3. The DNA for the CDR3 is TGTGCCAGCAGACCTCGGGGGGCGTTTCAAGAGACCCAGTACTTC. It yields the protein CASRPRGAFQETQYF.

This sequence joins TRBV20-1 and TRBJ2-1; D perhaps matches TRBD2 (6 bases). CDR1 is DFQATT, CDR2 SNEGSKA, per germline (reference sequence). There are 12 residues in the CDR3. Deletions cut 3 bases from V and 8 bases from J, with 11 bases between. The CDR3 reads CSASGSKDEQFF. CDR3 in DNA: TGCAGTGCTAGCGGGAGTAAGGATGAGCAGTTCTTC.

The chain links TRBV28 to TRBJ2-5, with 7 bases identical to TRBD1. This CDR3 region has 15 residues. V lost 5 bases to trimming and J lost 0 bases; unmatched junction nucleotides: 6. Germline V CDR1 and CDR2: MDHEN, SYDVKM. The CDR3, as DNA: TGTGCCAGCAGTCCCCCCAGGGGGAACCAAGAGACCCAGTACTTC. Translation gives CASSPPRGNQETQYF.

The V gene is TRBV20-1, the J gene TRBJ1-5; D is possibly TRBD1 (6 bases). The CDR3 is made up of 16 amino acids. Germline-derived CDR1 and CDR2 are DFQATT and SNEGSKA (reference sequence). V lost 0 bases and J 5 bases, leaving 17 bases between the germline ends. CDR3 bases: TGCAGTGCTAGAGATGACGGTCAGGGGCGGGATCAGCCCCAGCATTTT. Translating gives CSARDDGQGRDQPQHF.

V and J are TRBV6-1 and TRBJ2-7, with D unclear. Trimming took off 3 bases at V and 6 bases at J, with 18 bases between the two ends. The CDR3 runs 15 residues. Germline V CDR1 and CDR2: MNHNS, SASEGT. The DNA for the CDR3 is TGTGCCAGCAGTGATGCTGTCTATGGGGTCGGCGAGCAGTACTTC. This gives the protein CASSDAVYGVGEQYF.

The table lists this clonotype with a count of one. The chain recombines TRBV12-3 or TRBV12-4 with TRBJ2-1; 9 nucleotides agree with TRBD1. V shed 4 bases, J shed 4 bases, and the junction held 5 bases outside the gene matches. The length of the CDR3 is 15 residues. CDR3 sequence (DNA): TGTGCCAGCAGTTCCCGGGACAGGGCTTACAATGAGCAGTTCTTC. Residues: CASSSRDRAYNEQFF.

CDR3 sequence (DNA): TGTGCCAGCAGTTTATCAGGCATTGGGGCCTACAATGAGCAGTTCTTC. Its translation: CASSLSGIGAYNEQFF. The rearrangement links TRBV28 to TRBJ2-1; D is unclear. Germline V lookup: CDR1 MDHEN, CDR2 SYDVKM. CDR3 size: 16 residues. The V and J ends lost 1 base and 2 bases respectively, with 12 bases between them.

The DNA of the CDR3 is TGCAGCGTTGGTGGGACAGGGGGCATGGCACCGGGCACTGAAGCTTTCTTT. Its translation: CSVGGTGGMAPGTEAFF. The V gene is TRBV29-1, the J gene TRBJ1-1; 12 bases are a match to TRBD1. Germline-derived CDR1 and CDR2 are SQVTM and ANQGSEA. Trimming cost V 4 bases and J 4 bases; bases outside gene matches: 13. The CDR3 runs to 17 residues.

The chain has TRBV24-1 and TRBJ2-3; a weak D match, TRBD1 (5 bases). Trimming removed 9 bases at V and 4 bases at J, with 7 bases between. CDR3 size: 11 residues. Germline values: CDR1 KGHDR, CDR2 SFDVKD. This CDR3 is CATQGADTQYF. CDR3 nucleotides: TGTGCCACCCAGGGCGCAGATACGCAGTATTTT.

V is TRBV9 and J is TRBJ2-1; tentatively, D is TRBD2 (7 bases). The CDR3 runs to 13 residues. CDR1 is SGDLS, CDR2 YYNGEE, per germline. The germline V and J ends were trimmed by 4 bases and 6 bases, with 11 bases remaining between them. The CDR3 region has the DNA TGTGCCAGCAGCCAGGGAGGGGGCAATGAGCAGTTCTTC. It is translated as CASSQGGGNEQFF.

The J gene is TRBJ2-7, the V gene TRBV4-3; TRBD2 might be the D (7 bases). V shed 4 bases and J shed 5 bases, with 15 bases lying between them. This CDR3 is 14 amino acids long. Germline V gene data show CDR1 as LGHNA and CDR2 as YSLEER. CDR3 sequence reads: CASSPWGGAHEQYF. CDR3 coding DNA: TGCGCCAGCAGCCCATGGGGGGGGGCCCACGAGCAGTACTTC.

The chain recombines TRBV7-2 with TRBJ2-7; tentatively, D is TRBD1 or TRBD2 (5 bases each). The CDR3 is 15 amino acids. Germline lookup yields CDR1 SGHTA and CDR2 FQGNSA. Trimming took 5 bases from V and 5 from J, leaving 19 bases between them. The CDR3 region is CASSPFPRGRDEQYF. The CDR3 region has the DNA TGTGCCAGCAGCCCATTCCCACGGGGACGGGACGAGCAGTACTTC. Full variable domain (remainder filled in from reference TRBV7-2 and TRBJ2-7): GAGVSQSPSNKVTEKGKDVELRCDPISGHTALYWYRQSLGQGLEFLIYFQGNSAPDKSGLPSDRFSAERTGGSVSTLTIQRTQQEDSAVYLCASSPFPRGRDEQYFGPGTRLTVT.

Here the CDR3 DNA reads TGTGCCACCAGTTCTAGCGGGAGCTCCTACAATGAGCAGTTCTTC. Its translation: CATSSSGSSYNEQFF. V and J are TRBV24-1 and TRBJ2-1, with 10 bases matching TRBD2. V dropped 6 bases and J dropped 0; count of bases not matched to a gene: 1. Per germline, CDR1 KGHDR and CDR2 SFDVKD. CDR3 length equals 15 residues.

This chain links TRBV20-1 with TRBJ1-1; D gene ambiguous. V was pared by 2 bases and J by 1 base, with 5 bases between. Germline CDR1 DFQATT, CDR2 SNEGSKA (reference sequence). CDR3 size: 12 residues. The CDR3 sequence is CSARWPNTEAFF. For the CDR3, the DNA is TGCAGTGCTAGATGGCCGAACACTGAAGCTTTCTTT.

The chain is built from TRBV6-5 and TRBJ2-7, with TRBD1 identical over 9 bases. V shed 6 bases, J shed 1 base, and the junction held 1 base outside the gene matches. CDR1 is MNHEY and CDR2 is SVGAGI in the germline V gene. The CDR3 is made up of 13 amino acids. CDR3 loop: CASRTGGSYEQYF. CDR3 nucleotides: TGTGCCAGCAGGACAGGGGGTTCCTACGAGCAGTACTTC.

The chain employs TRBV30 and TRBJ1-1, with D perhaps matching TRBD1 (6 bases). Germline V CDR1 and CDR2: GTSNPN, SVGIG (reference sequence). Between the trimmed V and J ends, which lost 6 bases and 4 bases, there was a span of 9 bases. The CDR3 spans 11 residues. This CDR3 reads CACGTSTEAFF. DNA of the CDR3: TGTGCCTGCGGGACAAGCACTGAAGCTTTCTTT.

The V call is TRBV18, the J call TRBJ1-1, with 8 nucleotides matching TRBD1. J was trimmed by 1 base and V by 3 bases; bases with no gene match: 4. The CDR3 length is 15 residues. CDR1 is KGHSH and CDR2 is LQKENI in the germline V gene. DNA for the CDR3: TGTGCCAGCTCACCCTTAGACAGGGGGAACACTGAAGCTTTCTTT. The encoded protein is CASSPLDRGNTEAFF.

This clonotype appeared a single time. The V call is TRBV9, the J call TRBJ2-7; 10 bases fit TRBD2. V lost 3 bases and J lost 5; bases outside the gene matches: 8. Per the germline V gene, CDR1 is SGDLS and CDR2 is YYNGEE. The CDR3 is made up of 15 amino acids. The CDR3 nucleotides read TGTGCCAGCAGCGAACGAGCGGGAGGGAGCCACGAGCAGTACTTC. It codes for CASSERAGGSHEQYF.